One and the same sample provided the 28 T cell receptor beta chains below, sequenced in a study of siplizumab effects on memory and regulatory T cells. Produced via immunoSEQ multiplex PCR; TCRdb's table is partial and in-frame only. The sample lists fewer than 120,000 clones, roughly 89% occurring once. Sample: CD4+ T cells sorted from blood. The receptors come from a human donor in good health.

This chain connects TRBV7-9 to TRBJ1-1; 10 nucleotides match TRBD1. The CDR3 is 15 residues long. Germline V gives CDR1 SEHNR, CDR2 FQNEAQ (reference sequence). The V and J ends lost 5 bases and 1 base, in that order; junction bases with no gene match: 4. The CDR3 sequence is CASSLRQGANTEAFF. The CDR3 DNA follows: TGTGCCAGCAGCCTACGACAGGGGGCGAACACTGAAGCTTTCTTT.

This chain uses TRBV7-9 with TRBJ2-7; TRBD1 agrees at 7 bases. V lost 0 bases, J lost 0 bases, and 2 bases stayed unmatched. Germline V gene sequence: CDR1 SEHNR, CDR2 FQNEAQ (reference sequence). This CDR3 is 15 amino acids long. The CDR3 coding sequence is TGTGCCAGCAGCTTAGCAGGGACAGTCTCCTACGAGCAGTACTTC. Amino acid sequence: CASSLAGTVSYEQYF.

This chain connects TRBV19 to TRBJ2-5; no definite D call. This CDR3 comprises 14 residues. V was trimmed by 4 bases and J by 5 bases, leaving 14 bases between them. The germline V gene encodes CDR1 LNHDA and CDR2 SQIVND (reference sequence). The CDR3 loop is CASSTLSALETQYF. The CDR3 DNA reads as TGTGCCAGTAGTACCCTTTCTGCTCTGGAGACCCAGTACTTC.

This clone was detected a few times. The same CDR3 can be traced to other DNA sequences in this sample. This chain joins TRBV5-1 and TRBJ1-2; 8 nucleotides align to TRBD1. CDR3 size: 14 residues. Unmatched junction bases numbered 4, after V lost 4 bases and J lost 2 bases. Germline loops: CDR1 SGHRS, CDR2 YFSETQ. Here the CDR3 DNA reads TGCGCCAGCAGCCCCGGACAGGGCAACTATGGCTACACCTTC. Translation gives CASSPGQGNYGYTF.

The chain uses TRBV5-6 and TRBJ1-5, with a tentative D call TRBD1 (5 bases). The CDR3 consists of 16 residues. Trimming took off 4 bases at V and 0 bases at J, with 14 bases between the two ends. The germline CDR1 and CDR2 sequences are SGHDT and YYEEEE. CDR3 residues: CASSAQGPNSNQPQHF. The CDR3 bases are TGTGCCAGCAGCGCCCAGGGACCTAATAGCAATCAGCCCCAGCATTTT.

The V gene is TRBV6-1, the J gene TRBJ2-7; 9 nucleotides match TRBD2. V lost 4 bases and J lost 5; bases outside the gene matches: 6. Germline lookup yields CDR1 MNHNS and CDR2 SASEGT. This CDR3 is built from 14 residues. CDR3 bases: TGTGCCAGCAGTGGACTAGCGGCTTACCACGAGCAGTACTTC. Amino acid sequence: CASSGLAAYHEQYF.

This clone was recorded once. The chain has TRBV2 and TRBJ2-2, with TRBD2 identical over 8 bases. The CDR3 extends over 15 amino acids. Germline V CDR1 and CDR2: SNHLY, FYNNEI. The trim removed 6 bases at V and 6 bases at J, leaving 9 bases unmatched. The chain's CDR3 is CASRGGSGTAGELFF. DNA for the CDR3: TGTGCCAGCAGGGGGGGTAGCGGGACCGCCGGGGAGCTGTTTTTT.

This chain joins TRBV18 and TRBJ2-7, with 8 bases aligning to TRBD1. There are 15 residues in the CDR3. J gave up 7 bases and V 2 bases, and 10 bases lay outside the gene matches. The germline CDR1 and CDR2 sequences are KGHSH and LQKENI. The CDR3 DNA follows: TGTGCCAGCTCACCAAGGGAAACAGGGGGAGGTGAGCAGTACTTC. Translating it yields CASSPRETGGGEQYF.

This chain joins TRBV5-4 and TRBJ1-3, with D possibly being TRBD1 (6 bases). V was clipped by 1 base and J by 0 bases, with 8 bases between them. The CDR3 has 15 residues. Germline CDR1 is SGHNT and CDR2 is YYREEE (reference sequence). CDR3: CASSLTGSSGNTIYF. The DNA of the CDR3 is TGTGCCAGCAGCTTGACAGGGAGCTCTGGAAACACCATATATTTT.

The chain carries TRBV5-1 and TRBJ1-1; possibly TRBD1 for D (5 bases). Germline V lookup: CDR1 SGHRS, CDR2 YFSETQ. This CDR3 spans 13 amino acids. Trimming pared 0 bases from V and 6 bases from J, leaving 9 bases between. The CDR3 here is CASSLARESEAFF. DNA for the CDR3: TGCGCCAGCAGCTTGGCCAGGGAGTCTGAAGCTTTCTTT.

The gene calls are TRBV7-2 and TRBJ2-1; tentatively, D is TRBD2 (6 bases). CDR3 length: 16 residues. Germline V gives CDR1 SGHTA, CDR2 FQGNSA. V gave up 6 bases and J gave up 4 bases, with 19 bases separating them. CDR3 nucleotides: TGTGCCAGCAGAGAACTGCGGGGCGCGACGTACAATGAGCAGTTCTTC. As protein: CASRELRGATYNEQFF.

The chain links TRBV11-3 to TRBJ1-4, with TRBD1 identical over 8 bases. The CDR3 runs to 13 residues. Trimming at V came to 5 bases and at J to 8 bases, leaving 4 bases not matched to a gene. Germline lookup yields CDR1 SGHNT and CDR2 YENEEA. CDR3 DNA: TGTGCCAGCAGCCCACGGACAGGGGAAAAACTGTTTTTT. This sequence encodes CASSPRTGEKLFF. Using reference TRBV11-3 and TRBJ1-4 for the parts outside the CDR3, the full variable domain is EAGVVQSPRYKIIEKKQPVAFWCNPISGHNTLYWYLQNLGQGPELLIRYENEEAVDDSQLPKDRFSAERLKGVDSTLKIQPAELGDSAVYLCASSPRTGEKLFFGSGTQLSVL.

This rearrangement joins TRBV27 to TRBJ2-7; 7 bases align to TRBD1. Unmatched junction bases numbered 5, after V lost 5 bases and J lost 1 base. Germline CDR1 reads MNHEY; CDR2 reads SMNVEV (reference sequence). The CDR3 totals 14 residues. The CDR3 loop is CASSNYRGSYEQYF. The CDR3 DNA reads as TGTGCCAGCAGTAATTACAGGGGTTCCTACGAGCAGTACTTC.

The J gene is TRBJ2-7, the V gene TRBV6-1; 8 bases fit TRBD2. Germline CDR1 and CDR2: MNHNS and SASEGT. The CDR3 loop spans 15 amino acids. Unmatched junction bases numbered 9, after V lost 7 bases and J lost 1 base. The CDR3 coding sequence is TGTGCCAGCACCGAAGGCCTAGCGGGTTCCTACGAGCAGTACTTC. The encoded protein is CASTEGLAGSYEQYF.

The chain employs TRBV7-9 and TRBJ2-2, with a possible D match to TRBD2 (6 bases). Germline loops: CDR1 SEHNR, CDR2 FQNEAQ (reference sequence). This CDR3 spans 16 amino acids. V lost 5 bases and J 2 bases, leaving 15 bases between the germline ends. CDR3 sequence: CASSPGDSGNTGELFF. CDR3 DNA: TGTGCCAGCAGCCCCGGGGATAGCGGAAACACCGGGGAGCTGTTTTTT.

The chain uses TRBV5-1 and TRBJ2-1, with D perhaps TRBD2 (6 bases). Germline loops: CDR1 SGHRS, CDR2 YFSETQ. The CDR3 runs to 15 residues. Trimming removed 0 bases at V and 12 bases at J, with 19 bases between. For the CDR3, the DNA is TGCGCCAGCAGCTTGGGGGAAGCGGGCGTCTATGGGCAGTTCTTC. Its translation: CASSLGEAGVYGQFF.

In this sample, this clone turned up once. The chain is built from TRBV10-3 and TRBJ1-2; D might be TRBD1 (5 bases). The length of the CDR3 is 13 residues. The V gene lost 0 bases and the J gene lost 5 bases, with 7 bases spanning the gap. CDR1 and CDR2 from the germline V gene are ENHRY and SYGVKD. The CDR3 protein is CAISESGPYGYTF. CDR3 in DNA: TGTGCCATCAGTGAGTCGGGACCGTATGGCTACACCTTC.

The CDR3 nucleotides read TGTGCCAGCAGCTTAGAGGGGACAGGCAACACTGAAGCTTTCTTT. It specifies CASSLEGTGNTEAFF. The chain combines TRBV11-2 with TRBJ1-1, with 8 positions matching TRBD1. CDR3 size: 15 residues. V was pared by 0 bases and J by 2 bases, with 2 bases of the junction left unmatched. CDR1 SGHAT and CDR2 FQNNGV come from the germline V gene.

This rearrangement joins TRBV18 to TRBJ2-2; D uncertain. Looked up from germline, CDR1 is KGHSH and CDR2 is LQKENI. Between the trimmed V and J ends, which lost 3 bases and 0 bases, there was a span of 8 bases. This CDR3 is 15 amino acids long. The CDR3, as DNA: TGTGCCAGCTCACCGGGCACCACGAACACCGGGGAGCTGTTTTTT. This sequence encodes CASSPGTTNTGELFF.

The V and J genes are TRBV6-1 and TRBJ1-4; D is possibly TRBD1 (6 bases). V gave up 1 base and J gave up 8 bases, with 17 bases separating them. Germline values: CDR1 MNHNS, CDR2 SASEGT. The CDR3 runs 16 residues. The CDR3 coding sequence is TGTGCCAGCAGTGAAGGGTACAGGGCAGGTGTGGAAAAACTGTTTTTT. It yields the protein CASSEGYRAGVEKLFF.

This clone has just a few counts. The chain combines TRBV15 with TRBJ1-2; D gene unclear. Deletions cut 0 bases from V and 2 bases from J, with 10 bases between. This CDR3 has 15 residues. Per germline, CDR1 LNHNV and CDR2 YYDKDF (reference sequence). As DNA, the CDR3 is TGTGCCACCAGCAGAGATAAGTCGACGAACTATGGCTACACCTTC. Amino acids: CATSRDKSTNYGYTF.

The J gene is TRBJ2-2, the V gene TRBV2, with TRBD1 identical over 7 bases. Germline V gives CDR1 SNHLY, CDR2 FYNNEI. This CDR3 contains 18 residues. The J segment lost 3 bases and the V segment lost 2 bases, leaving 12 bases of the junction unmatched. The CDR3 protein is CASSESGQGVWYTGELFF. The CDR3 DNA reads TGTGCCAGCAGTGAATCGGGCCAGGGGGTATGGTACACCGGGGAGCTGTTTTTT.

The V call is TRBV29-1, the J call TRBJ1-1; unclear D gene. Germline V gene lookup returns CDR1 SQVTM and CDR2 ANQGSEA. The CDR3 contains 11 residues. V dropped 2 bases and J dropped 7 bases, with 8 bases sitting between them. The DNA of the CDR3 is TGCAGCGTTGAACTGCTTAATGAAGCTTTCTTT. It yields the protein CSVELLNEAFF.

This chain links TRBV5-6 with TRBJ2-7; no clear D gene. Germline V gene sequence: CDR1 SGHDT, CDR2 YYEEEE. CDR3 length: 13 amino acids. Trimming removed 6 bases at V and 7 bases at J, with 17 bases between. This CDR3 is CASTPRSYREQYF. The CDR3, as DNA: TGTGCCAGCACCCCTCGTTCGTACCGAGAGCAGTACTTC.

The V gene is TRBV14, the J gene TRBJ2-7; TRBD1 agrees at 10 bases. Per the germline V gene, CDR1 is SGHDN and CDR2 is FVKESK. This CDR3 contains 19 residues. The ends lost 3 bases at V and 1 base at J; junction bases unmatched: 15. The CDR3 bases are TGTGCCAGCAGCCACGTCCCGGGACAGGGGTCAGCCAGGTCCTACGAGCAGTACTTC. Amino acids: CASSHVPGQGSARSYEQYF. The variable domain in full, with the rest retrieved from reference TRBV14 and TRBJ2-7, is EAGVTQFPSHSVIEKGQTVTLRCDPISGHDNLYWYRRVMGKEIKFLLHFVKESKQDESGMPNNRFLAERTGGTYSTLKVQPAELEDSGVYFCASSHVPGQGSARSYEQYFGPGTRLTVT.

This CDR3 is CASSTRDTSGNTIYF. CDR3 in DNA: TGTGCCAGCAGCACCCGGGACACCTCTGGAAACACCATATATTTT. This chain connects TRBV5-4 to TRBJ1-3; tentative D call: TRBD1 (6 bases). Germline V lookup: CDR1 SGHNT, CDR2 YYREEE (reference sequence). V dropped 4 bases and J dropped 0 bases, with 11 bases sitting between them. The CDR3 is 15 amino acids.

The CDR3 DNA sequence: TGTGCCAGCACGTCCAGGGGAGGCGGGGAGCTGTTTTTT. Amino acids: CASTSRGGGELFF. The genes are TRBV7-9 and TRBJ2-2; TRBD1 or TRBD2 may be the D gene (6 bases each). V dropped 7 bases and J dropped 7 bases, with 13 bases sitting between them. The germline V gene has CDR1 SEHNR and CDR2 FQNEAQ (reference sequence). The CDR3 extends over 13 amino acids. Combining the CDR3 with reference TRBV7-9 and TRBJ2-2 gives the whole variable domain DTGVSQNPRHKITKRGQNVTFRCDPISEHNRLYWYRQTLGQGPEFLTYFQNEAQLEKSRLLSDRFSAERPKGSFSTLEIQRTEQGDSAMYLCASTSRGGGELFFGEGSRLTVL.

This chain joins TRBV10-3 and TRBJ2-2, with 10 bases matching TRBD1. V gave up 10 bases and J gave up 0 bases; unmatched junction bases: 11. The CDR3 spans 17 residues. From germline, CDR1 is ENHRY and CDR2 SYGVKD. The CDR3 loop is CATHIDRGQTNTGELFF. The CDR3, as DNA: TGTGCCACCCATATAGACAGGGGGCAAACGAACACCGGGGAGCTGTTTTTT.